One and the same sample provided the 4 T cell receptor beta chains below, sequenced in a study of CD8 T cells in Susac syndrome. The authors reverse transcribed roughly 0.5 to 1 ug RNA with random hexamers. TCRdb reprocessed the immunoSEQ multiplex PCR reads via MiXCR and lists one record per CDR3 protein. Altogether tens of thousands of distinct CDR3 sequences are present, just over 90% being singletons, with the ten largest covering about 0.15%. The sample consisted of CD4+ T cells from PBMCs. Source of these receptors: a human donor with Susac syndrome.

This clonotype was observed once. The chain employs TRBV7-8 and TRBJ2-7, with D possibly being TRBD1 or TRBD2 (5 bases each). This CDR3 spans 16 amino acids. Germline CDR1 reads SGHVS; CDR2 reads FQNEAQ. Deletions cut 5 bases from V and 7 bases from J, with 24 bases between. CDR3 loop: CASSPSLAVLREEQYF. The DNA of the CDR3 is TGTGCCAGCAGCCCATCGTTAGCAGTCCTCAGGGAGGAGCAGTACTTC.

The chain employs TRBV5-1 and TRBJ2-7; 9 bases map to TRBD1. The CDR3 sequence is 14 residues long. Germline-derived CDR1 and CDR2 are SGHRS and YFSETQ. Trimming at V came to 1 base and at J to 2 bases, leaving 1 base not matched to a gene. CDR3 in amino acids: CASSLNRGPYEQYF. The DNA of the CDR3 is TGCGCCAGCAGCTTGAACAGGGGGCCCTACGAGCAGTACTTC. The full variable domain, its missing parts supplied by reference TRBV5-1 and TRBJ2-7, is KAGVTQTPRYLIKTRGQQVTLSCSPISGHRSVSWYQQTPGQGLQFLFEYFSETQRNKGNFPGRFSGRQFSNSRSEMNVSTLELGDSALYLCASSLNRGPYEQYFGPGTRLTVT.

The V and J genes are TRBV28 and TRBJ2-2; unclear D gene. The V end lost 6 bases, the J end lost 5 bases, and 10 bases lay between the germline ends. Germline V gene lookup returns CDR1 MDHEN and CDR2 SYDVKM. The CDR3 has 13 amino acids. The CDR3 DNA reads TGTGCCAGCAGCCTCTCTCAGACCGGGGAGCTGTTTTTT. Translation: CASSLSQTGELFF.

This clonotype was recorded once. CDR3 nucleotides: TGTGCCAGCACCAAGCAGGGGTCCGCGAACACCGGGGAGCTGTTTTTT. Its translation: CASTKQGSANTGELFF. This rearrangement joins TRBV6-1 to TRBJ2-2; a weak D match, TRBD1 (6 bases). Between the trimmed V and J ends, which lost 7 bases and 0 bases, there was a span of 15 bases. This CDR3 region has 16 residues. From germline, CDR1 is MNHNS and CDR2 SASEGT.